Detailed here is one T cell receptor beta chain. Its specificity is unknown. Expansion with viral peptide pools was applied to antigen-specific CD4+ T cells by the ViraFEST assay prior to sequencing. It was after 10 days of culture that CD4+ T cells were isolated. Infection with SARS-CoV-2 occurred in the person between March and December 2020, and PCR confirmed it. Two-dose BNT162b2 or mRNA-1273 vaccination was given to participants. The data are from a study of vaccination effects on CD4 cells after COVID-19. Sequencing was performed with immunoSEQ multiplex PCR; in TCRdb, only in-frame clones are kept and a portion is missing. The sample carries about 18,000 clones, around 76% recorded once. The V gene's germline CDR1 is MNHEY and CDR2 SVGAGI. The CDR3 runs 15 residues. V shed 5 bases, J shed 3 bases, and the junction held 3 bases outside the gene matches.

This chain links TRBV6-5 with TRBJ1-5, with TRBD1 identical over 11 bases. The TCR originated in a human donor who had a prior SARS-CoV-2 infection. The material was CD4+ T cells from PBMCs cultured with SARS-CoV-2 spike peptides, obtained after COVID-19 vaccination. The CDR3 here is CASSRDRGSNQPQHF. CDR3 in DNA: TGTGCCAGCAGTAGGGACAGGGGGTCCAATCAGCCCCAGCATTTT.